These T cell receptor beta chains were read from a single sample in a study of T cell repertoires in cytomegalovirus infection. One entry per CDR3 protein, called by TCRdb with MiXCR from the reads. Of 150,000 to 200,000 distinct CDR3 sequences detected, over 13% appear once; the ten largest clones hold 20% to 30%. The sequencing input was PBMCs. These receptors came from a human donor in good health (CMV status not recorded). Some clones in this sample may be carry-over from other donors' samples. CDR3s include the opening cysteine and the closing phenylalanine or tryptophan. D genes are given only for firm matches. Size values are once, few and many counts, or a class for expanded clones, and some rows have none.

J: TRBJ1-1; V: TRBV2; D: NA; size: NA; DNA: TGTGCCAGCAGTAAAACGGACAGACTGAACACTGAAGCTTTCTTT; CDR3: CASSKTDRLNTEAFF
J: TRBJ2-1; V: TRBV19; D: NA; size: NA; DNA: TGTGCCAGTAGTGGAGACCATTACAATGAGCAGTTCTTC; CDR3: CASSGDHYNEQFF
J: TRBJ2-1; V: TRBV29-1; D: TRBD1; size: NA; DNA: TGCAGCGGGGGACAGGCCTACAATGAGCAGTTCTTC; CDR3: CSGGQAYNEQFF
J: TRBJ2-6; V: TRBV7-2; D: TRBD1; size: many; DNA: TGTGCCAGCAGCTTAACGCACAGGGGGTCGTCTGGGGCCAACGTCCTGACTTTC; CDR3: CASSLTHRGSSGANVLTF
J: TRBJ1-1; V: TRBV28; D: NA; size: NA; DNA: TGTGCCAGCAGTTTACCCCCTGAAGCTTTCTTT; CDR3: CASSLPPEAFF
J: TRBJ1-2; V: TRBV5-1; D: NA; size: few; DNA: TGCGCCAGCAGCTTTATGGGATTAGCTAACTATGGCTACACCTTC; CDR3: CASSFMGLANYGYTF
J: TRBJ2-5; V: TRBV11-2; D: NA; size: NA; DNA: TGTGCCAGCAGCATACTCGCAGGGGAAGAGACCCAGTACTTC; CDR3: CASSILAGEETQYF
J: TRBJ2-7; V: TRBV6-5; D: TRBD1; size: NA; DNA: TGTGCCAGCAGTCCGGGACAGGGGAAGAACGAGCAGTACTTC; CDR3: CASSPGQGKNEQYF
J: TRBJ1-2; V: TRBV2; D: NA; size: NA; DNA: TGTGCCAGCAACGCAGGGTTCGGTGGCTACACCTTC; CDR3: CASNAGFGGYTF
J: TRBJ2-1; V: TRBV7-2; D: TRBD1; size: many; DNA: TGTGCCAGCAGCTTAATGACAGGGCAGAATGAGCAGTTCTTC; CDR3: CASSLMTGQNEQFF
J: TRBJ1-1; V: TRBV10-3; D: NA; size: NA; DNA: TGTGCCATCAGTGAAGGGACATTGAACACTGAAGCTTTCTTT; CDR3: CAISEGTLNTEAFF
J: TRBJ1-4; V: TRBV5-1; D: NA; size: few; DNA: TGCGCCAGCAGCTTGGCCTGGGTGACAGCTAATGAAAAACTGTTTTTT; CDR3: CASSLAWVTANEKLFF
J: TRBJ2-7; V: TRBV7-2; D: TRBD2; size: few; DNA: TGTGCCAGCCGCCAAGCGGGGTTCTCCTACGAGCAGTACTTC; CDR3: CASRQAGFSYEQYF
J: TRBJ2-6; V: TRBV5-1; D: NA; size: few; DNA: TGCGCCAGCAGCGGAGGGTTCTCTGGGGCCAACGTCCTGACTTTC; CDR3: CASSGGFSGANVLTF
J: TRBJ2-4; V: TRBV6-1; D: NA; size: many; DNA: TGTGCCACCCGCAAGCCGTTTTCGGCCTACACCAAAAACATTCAGTACTTC; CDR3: CATRKPFSAYTKNIQYF
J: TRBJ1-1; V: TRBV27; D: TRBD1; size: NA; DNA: TGTGCCAGCAGTTTGGCCACAGGGGAGAAGACTGAAGCTTTCTTT; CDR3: CASSLATGEKTEAFF
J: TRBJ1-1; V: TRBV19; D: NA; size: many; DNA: TGTGCCAGTAGTATCCGGGGGATGAACACTGAAGCTTTCTTT; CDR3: CASSIRGMNTEAFF
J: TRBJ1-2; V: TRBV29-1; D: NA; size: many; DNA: TGCAGCGCCGCCATCTGGGGCTACTATGGCTACACCTTC; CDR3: CSAAIWGYYGYTF
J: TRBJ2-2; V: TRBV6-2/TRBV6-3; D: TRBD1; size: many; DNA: TGTGCCAGCAGCTACGAGGGGGGACAGGGGATGATCCTCACCGGGGAGCTGTTTTTT; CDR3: CASSYEGGQGMILTGELFF
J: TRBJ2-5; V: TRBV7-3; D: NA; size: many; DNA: TGTGCCAGCAGCTTAAATAGCGCGGAGACCCAGTACTTC; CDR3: CASSLNSAETQYF
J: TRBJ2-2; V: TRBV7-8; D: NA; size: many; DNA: TGTGCCAGCAGCCGACAGTTCCAGAACACCGGGGAGCTGTTTTTT; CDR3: CASSRQFQNTGELFF
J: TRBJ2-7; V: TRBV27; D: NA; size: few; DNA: TGTGCCAGCAATCCCAGTGCGACCATCAATCGCGAGCAGTACTTC; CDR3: CASNPSATINREQYF
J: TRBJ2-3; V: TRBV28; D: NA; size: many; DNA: TGTGCCAGCAGTGGGGCAGGGCGATTTCGGGATACGCAGTATTTT; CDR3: CASSGAGRFRDTQYF
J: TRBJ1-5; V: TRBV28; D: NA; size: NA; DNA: TGTGCCAGCAGTTTGGGGGGAATTGGAAGCAATCAGCCCCAGCATTTT; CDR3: CASSLGGIGSNQPQHF
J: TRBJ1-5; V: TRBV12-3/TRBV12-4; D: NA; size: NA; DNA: TGTGCCAGCAGTTTGTGGGAGAACCAGCCCCAGCATTTT; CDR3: CASSLWENQPQHF
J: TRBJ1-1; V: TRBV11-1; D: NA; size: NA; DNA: TGTGCCAGCAGCTCATACGCGAACACTGAAGCTTTCTTT; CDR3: CASSSYANTEAFF
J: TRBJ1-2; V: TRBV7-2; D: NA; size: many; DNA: TGTGCCAGCAGCCCAGAAATTAACTATGGCTACACCTTC; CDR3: CASSPEINYGYTF
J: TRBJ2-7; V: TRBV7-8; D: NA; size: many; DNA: TGTGCCAGCAGCTTAGCCTCCGGGACATCCTACGAGCAGTACTTC; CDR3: CASSLASGTSYEQYF
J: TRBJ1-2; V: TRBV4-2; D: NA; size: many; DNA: TGTGCCAGCAGCCAAGAACCCCACCAAACAATAGCTAACTATGGCTACACCTTC; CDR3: CASSQEPHQTIANYGYTF
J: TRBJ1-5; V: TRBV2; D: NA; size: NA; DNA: TGTGCCAGCAGTGACCCCAGGGAATTGAGGGGCAATCAGCCCCAGCATTTT; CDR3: CASSDPRELRGNQPQHF
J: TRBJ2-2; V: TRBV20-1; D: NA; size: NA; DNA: TGCAGTGCTAGAGATCTTCGGGGGACCGGGGAGCTGTTTTTT; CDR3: CSARDLRGTGELFF
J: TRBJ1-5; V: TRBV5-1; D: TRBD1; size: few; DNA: TGCGCCAGCAGCTTTACCGGGACAGACAATCAGCCCCAGCATTTT; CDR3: CASSFTGTDNQPQHF
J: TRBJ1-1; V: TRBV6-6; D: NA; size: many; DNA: TGTGCCAGCAGTTACGGGGGGCTGGCTGAAGCTTTCTTT; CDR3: CASSYGGLAEAFF
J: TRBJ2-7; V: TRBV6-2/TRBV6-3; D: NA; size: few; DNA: TGTGCCAGCAGCCGGATAGGATCTCCCCTATCGGGAGAGCAGTACTTC; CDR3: CASSRIGSPLSGEQYF
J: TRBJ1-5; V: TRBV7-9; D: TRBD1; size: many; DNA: TGTGCCAGCAGCGCCCGGGACAGGGACCCCAATCAGCCCCAGCATTTT; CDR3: CASSARDRDPNQPQHF
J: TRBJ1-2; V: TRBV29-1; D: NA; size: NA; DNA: TGCAGCGTTGGTGGCGCGGGGGGGCCGTACACCTTC; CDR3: CSVGGAGGPYTF
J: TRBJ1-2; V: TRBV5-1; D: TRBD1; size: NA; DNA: TGCGCCAGCAGCCGTACCGGGACAGGCTATGGCTACACCTTC; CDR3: CASSRTGTGYGYTF
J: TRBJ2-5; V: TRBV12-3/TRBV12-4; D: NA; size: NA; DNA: TGTGCCAGCAGCTCACGCGGACTGGAAGAGACCCAGTACTTC; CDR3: CASSSRGLEETQYF
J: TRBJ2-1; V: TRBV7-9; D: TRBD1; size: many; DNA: TGTGCCAGCAGCTACGGGACAGGTGTCAATGAGCAGTTCTTC; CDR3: CASSYGTGVNEQFF
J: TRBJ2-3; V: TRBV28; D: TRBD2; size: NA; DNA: TGTGCCACCTTAATCTCCGGGACTAGCGGGTCAGATACGCAGTATTTT; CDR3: CATLISGTSGSDTQYF
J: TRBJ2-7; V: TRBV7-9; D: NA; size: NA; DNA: TGTGCCAGCAGCTTACGAGGGGTCTACGAGCAGTACTTC; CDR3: CASSLRGVYEQYF
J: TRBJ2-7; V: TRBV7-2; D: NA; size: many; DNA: TGTGCCAGCAGCCCCCTAAGATTGGCGGGGCAGACCTACGAGCAGTACTTC; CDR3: CASSPLRLAGQTYEQYF
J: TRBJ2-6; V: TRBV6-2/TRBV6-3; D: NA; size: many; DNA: TGTGCCAGCAGTGACACCTCTGGGGCCAACGTCCTGACTTTC; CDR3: CASSDTSGANVLTF
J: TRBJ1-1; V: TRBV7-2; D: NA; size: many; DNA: TGTGCCAGCAGCCGGAGAGGGGGGATGGACACTGAAGCTTTCTTT; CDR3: CASSRRGGMDTEAFF
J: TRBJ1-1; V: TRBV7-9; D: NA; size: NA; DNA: TGTGCCAGCAGCTTAGCGGCCAGCTACACTGAAGCTTTCTTT; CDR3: CASSLAASYTEAFF
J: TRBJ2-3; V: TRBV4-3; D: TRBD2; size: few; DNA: TGCGCCAGCAGCCAAGACCTCGGGAGCGGGGCAGATACGCAGTATTTT; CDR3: CASSQDLGSGADTQYF
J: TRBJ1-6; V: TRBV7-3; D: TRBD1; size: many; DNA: TGTGCCAGCAGCTTGGACAGGGTGGATTCACCCCTCCACTTT; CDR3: CASSLDRVDSPLHF